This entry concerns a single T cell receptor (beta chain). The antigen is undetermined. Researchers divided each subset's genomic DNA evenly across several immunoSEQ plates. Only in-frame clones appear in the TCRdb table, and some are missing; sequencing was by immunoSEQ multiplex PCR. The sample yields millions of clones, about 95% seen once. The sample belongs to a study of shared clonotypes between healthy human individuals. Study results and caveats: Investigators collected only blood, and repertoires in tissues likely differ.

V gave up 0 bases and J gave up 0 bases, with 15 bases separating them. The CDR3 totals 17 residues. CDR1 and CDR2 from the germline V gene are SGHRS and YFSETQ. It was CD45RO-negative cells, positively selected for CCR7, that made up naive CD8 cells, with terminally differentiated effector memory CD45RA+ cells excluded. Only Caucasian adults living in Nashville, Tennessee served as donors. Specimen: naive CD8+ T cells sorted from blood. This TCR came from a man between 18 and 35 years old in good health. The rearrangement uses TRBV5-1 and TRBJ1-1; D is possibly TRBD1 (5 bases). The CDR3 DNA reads TGCGCCAGCAGCTTGGGAAGGGGTCATGTTCTGAACACTGAAGCTTTCTTT. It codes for CASSLGRGHVLNTEAFF.